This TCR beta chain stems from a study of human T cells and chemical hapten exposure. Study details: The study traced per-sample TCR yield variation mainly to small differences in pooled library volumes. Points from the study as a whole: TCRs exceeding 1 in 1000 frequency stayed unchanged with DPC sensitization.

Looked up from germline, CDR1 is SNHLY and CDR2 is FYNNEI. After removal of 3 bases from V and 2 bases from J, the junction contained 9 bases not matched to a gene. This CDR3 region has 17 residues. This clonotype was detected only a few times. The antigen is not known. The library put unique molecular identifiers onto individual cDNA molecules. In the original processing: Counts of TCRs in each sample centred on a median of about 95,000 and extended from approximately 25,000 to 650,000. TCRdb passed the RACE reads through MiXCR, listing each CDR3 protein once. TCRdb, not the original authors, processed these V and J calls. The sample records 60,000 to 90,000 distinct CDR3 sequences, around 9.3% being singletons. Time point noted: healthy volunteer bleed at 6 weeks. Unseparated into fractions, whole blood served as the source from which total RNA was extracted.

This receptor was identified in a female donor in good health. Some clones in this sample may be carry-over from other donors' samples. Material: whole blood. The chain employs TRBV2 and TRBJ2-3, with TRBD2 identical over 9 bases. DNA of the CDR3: TGTGCCAGCAGTGAGGAACGGCCGGGACTAGCCACAGATACGCAGTATTTT. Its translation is CASSEERPGLATDTQYF. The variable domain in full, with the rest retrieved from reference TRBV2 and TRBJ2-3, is EPEVTQTPSHQVTQMGQEVILRCVPISNHLYFYWYRQILGQKVEFLVSFYNNEISEKSEIFDDQFSVERPDGSNFTLKIRSTKLEDSAMYFCASSEERPGLATDTQYFGPGTRLTVL.